The 7 T cell receptor beta chains below were found in one sample sequenced in a study of T cells after yellow fever vaccination (dated by TCRdb to the late 2010s). The sample's treatment or condition label is to be understood as: live attenuated yellow fever vaccine strain. Library preparation employed 5' RACE. Sequenced on an Illumina NovaSeq 6000. TCRdb reran the public reads through fastp at Q25 and MiXCR, keeping productive beta chains. Rows matching on CDR3 protein sequence are summarized as one entry with the most common DNA and genes. Counted in this sample were about 310,000 distinct CDR3 sequences; around 4% of them appeared once. 23% of the sample is held by the ten biggest clonotypes. This specimen was PBMCs, taken on the day of the yellow fever booster vaccination. Source of these receptors: a man between 18 and 29 years old who received the YFV17D yellow fever vaccine.

This clonotype occurred many times. The gene calls are TRBV5-5 and TRBJ1-1; D is uncertain. This CDR3 is built from 13 residues. V dropped 0 bases and J dropped 4 bases, with 7 bases sitting between them. The germline gives CDR1 SGHKS, CDR2 YYEKEE (reference sequence). CDR3 DNA sequence: TGTGCCAGCAGCTTGGGGAGTTCCACTGAAGCTTTCTTT. It codes for CASSLGSSTEAFF.

The rearrangement links TRBV7-9 to TRBJ2-1, with 10 bases fitting TRBD2. V was pared by 5 bases and J by 9 bases, with 10 bases of the junction left unmatched. The CDR3 sequence is 15 residues long. Germline values: CDR1 SEHNR, CDR2 FQNEAQ (reference sequence). Written as DNA, the CDR3 is TGTGCCAGCAGCCTTATAGCGGGGGGCATCGGTGAGCAGTTCTTC. Amino acids: CASSLIAGGIGEQFF.

V and J are TRBV20-1 and TRBJ2-3, with 11 bases matching TRBD2. The CDR3 consists of 16 residues. V gave up 6 bases and J gave up 5 bases; unmatched junction bases: 13. Germline CDR1 is DFQATT and CDR2 is SNEGSKA (reference sequence). DNA for the CDR3: TGCAGTGCCCGAGGAATAGCGGGGGGGCTTGGAGATACGCAGTATTTT. Translating it yields CSARGIAGGLGDTQYF.

In its sample, this clonotype was seen many times. The chain carries TRBV29-1 and TRBJ1-6; TRBD1 might be the D (6 bases). The germline V and J ends were trimmed by 8 bases and 2 bases, with 10 bases remaining between them. The CDR3 runs 13 residues. Germline V lookup: CDR1 SQVTM, CDR2 ANQGSEA. The CDR3 loop is CSIRTAYNSPLHF. CDR3 nucleotide sequence: TGCAGCATACGGACAGCCTATAATTCACCCCTCCACTTT. The variable domain in full, with the rest retrieved from reference TRBV29-1 and TRBJ1-6, is SAVISQKPSRDICQRGTSLTIQCQVDSQVTMMFWYRQQPGQSLTLIATANQGSEATYESGFVIDKFPISRPNLTFSTLTVSNMSPEDSSIYLCSIRTAYNSPLHFGNGTRLTVT.

This clonotype has more than one count but fewer than ten. The CDR3 nucleotides are TGCGCCAGCAGCTTGGGGCTAGCGGATTACCAAGAGACCCAGTACTTC. Its protein is CASSLGLADYQETQYF. The J gene is TRBJ2-5, the V gene TRBV5-1; 7 bases fit TRBD2. The junction had 5 bases not matched to a gene; V was cut back by 0 bases and J by 0 bases. The CDR3 covers 16 residues. Germline V gives CDR1 SGHRS, CDR2 YFSETQ.

This clonotype was counted only a few times. This rearrangement joins TRBV4-3 to TRBJ1-3; the D is unclear. Germline V gene data show CDR1 as LGHNA and CDR2 as YSLEER. Trimming cost V 5 bases and J 2 bases, with 13 bases left between them. This CDR3 contains 15 residues. CDR3 in DNA: TGCGCCAGCAGCGGCGAGGTGCTACCTGGAAACACCATATATTTT. This sequence encodes CASSGEVLPGNTIYF.

This clonotype was counted between two and nine times. This sequence joins TRBV29-1 and TRBJ2-3; D not certain. The CDR3 is 13 amino acids. Deletions cut 4 bases from V and 2 bases from J, with 10 bases between. The V gene's germline CDR1 is SQVTM and CDR2 ANQGSEA. Here the CDR3 reads CSVGRRLTDTQYF. The CDR3 DNA sequence: TGCAGCGTTGGACGGCGCCTCACAGATACGCAGTATTTT.